The 4 T cell receptor beta chains in this list originate from one sample, sequenced in a study of blood T cell repertoires in COVID-19. TCRdb keeps only in-frame clones here, not all; method: immunoSEQ multiplex PCR. The sample lists about 150,000 clones; 80% to 90% were seen once. Input material: peripheral blood. These receptors were obtained from a woman aged 55-69 years with COVID-19, enrolled during active disease.

CDR3 sequence: CAILLTGQSSYNEQFF. DNA for the CDR3: TGTGCCATATTACTAACAGGACAGAGCTCCTACAATGAGCAGTTCTTC. The chain carries TRBV11-1 and TRBJ2-1, with D possibly being TRBD1 (6 bases). The CDR3 covers 16 residues. The V and J ends lost 10 bases and 0 bases respectively, with 19 bases between them. Germline V lookup: CDR1 SGHAT, CDR2 FQDESV (reference sequence).

The chain links TRBV11-3 to TRBJ2-7; D is unresolved. This CDR3 is built from 13 residues. Germline V gene data show CDR1 as SGHNT and CDR2 as YENEEA. Deletions cut 5 bases from V and 7 bases from J, with 15 bases between. The CDR3 reads CASSPSPSEEQYF. The CDR3, as DNA: TGTGCCAGCAGCCCCTCCCCATCCGAGGAGCAGTACTTC.

The CDR3: CASSPGGNEQFF. The CDR3 region has the DNA TGTGCCAGCAGCCCCGGAGGGAATGAGCAGTTCTTC. The chain is built from TRBV3-1 (or the pseudogene TRBV3-2) and TRBJ2-1, with a possible D match to TRBD2 (6 bases). In germline, CDR1 is LGHDT, CDR2 YNNKEL (reference sequence). V was trimmed by 4 bases and J by 7 bases, leaving 8 bases between them. There are 12 residues in the CDR3.

The V and J genes are TRBV5-1 and TRBJ1-4, with 8 bases identical to TRBD1. CDR1 is SGHRS, CDR2 YFSETQ, per germline. The length of the CDR3 is 14 residues. V dropped 5 bases and J dropped 4; count of bases not matched to a gene: 4. CDR3 residues: CASSSTGGNEKLFF. As DNA, the CDR3 is TGCGCCAGCAGTTCCACAGGGGGTAATGAAAAACTGTTTTTT.